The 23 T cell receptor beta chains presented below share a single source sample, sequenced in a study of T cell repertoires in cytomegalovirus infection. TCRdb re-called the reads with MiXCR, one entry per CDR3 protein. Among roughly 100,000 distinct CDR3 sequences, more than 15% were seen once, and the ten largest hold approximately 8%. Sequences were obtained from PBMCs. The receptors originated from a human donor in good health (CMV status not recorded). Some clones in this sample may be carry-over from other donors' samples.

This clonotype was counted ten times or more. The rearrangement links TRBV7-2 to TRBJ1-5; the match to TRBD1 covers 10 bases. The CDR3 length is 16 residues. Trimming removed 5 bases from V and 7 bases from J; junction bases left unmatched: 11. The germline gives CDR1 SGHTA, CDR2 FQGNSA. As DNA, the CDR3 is TGTGCCAGCAGCCCGTCTCCGGACAGGGGGGGACAGCCCCAGCATTTT. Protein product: CASSPSPDRGGQPQHF.

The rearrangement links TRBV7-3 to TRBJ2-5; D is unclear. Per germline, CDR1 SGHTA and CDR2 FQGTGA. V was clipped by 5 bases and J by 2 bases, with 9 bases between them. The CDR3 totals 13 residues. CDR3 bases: TGTGCCAGCAGCGGCGGACCTCAAGAGACCCAGTACTTC. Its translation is CASSGGPQETQYF.

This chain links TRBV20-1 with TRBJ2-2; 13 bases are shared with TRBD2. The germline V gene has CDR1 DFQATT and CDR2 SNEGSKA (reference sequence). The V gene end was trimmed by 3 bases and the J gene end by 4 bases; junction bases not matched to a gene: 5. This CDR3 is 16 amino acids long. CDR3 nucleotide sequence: TGCAGTGCTAGGGAGGGGACTAGCGGGGTCACCGGGGAGCTGTTTTTT. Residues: CSAREGTSGVTGELFF.

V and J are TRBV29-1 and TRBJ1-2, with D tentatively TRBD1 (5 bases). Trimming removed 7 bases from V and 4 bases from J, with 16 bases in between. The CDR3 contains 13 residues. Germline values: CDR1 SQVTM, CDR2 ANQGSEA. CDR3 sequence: CSASQRGIYGYTF. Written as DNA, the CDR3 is TGCAGCGCCTCACAAAGGGGAATCTATGGCTACACCTTC.

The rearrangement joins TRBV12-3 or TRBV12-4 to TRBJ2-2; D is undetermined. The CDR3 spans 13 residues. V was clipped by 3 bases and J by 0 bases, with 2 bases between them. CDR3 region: CASSLTNTGELFF. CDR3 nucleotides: TGTGCCAGCAGTTTGACGAACACCGGGGAGCTGTTTTTT.

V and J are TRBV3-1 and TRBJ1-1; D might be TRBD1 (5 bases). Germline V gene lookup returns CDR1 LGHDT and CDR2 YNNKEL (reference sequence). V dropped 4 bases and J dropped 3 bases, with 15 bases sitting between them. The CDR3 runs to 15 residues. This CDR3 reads CASSLGRESDTEAFF. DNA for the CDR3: TGTGCCAGCAGCCTGGGACGGGAGTCGGACACTGAAGCTTTCTTT.

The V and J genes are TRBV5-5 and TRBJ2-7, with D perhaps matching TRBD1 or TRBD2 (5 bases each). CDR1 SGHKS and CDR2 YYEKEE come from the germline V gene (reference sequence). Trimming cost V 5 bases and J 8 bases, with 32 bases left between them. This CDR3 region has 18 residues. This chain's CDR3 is CASRSGDRSSPQPTQQYF. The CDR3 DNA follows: TGTGCCAGCAGGAGCGGAGACAGATCTTCACCGCAACCTACGCAGCAGTACTTC.

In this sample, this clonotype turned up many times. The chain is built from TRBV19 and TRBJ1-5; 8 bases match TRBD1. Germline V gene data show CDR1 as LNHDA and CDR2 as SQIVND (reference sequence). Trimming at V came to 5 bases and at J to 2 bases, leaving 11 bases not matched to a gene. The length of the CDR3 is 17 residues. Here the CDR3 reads CASSPRDRTRGNQPQHF. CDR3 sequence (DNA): TGTGCCAGTAGTCCCCGGGACAGGACCCGGGGCAATCAGCCCCAGCATTTT.

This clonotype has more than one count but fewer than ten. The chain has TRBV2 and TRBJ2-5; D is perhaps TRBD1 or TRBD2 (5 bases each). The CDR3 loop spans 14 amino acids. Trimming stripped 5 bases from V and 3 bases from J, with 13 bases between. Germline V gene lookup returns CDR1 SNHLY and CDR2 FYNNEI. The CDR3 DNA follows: TGTGCCAGCAGTCCCGGGACGGCTGAAGAGACCCAGTACTTC. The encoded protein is CASSPGTAEETQYF.

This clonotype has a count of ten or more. CDR3 region: CASSLESAYEQYF. Here the CDR3 DNA reads TGTGCCAGCAGCTTAGAATCGGCCTACGAGCAGTACTTC. The chain employs TRBV7-2 and TRBJ2-7; D gene unclear. Trimming removed 1 base from V and 2 bases from J, with 6 bases in between. The CDR3 spans 13 residues. Germline CDR1 is SGHTA and CDR2 is FQGNSA.

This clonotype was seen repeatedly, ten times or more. CDR3 nucleotides: TGTGCCAGCAGCCTACAGGACGGTCAGCCCCAGCATTTT. Protein product: CASSLQDGQPQHF. The chain joins TRBV7-9 to TRBJ1-5, with D maybe TRBD1 (5 bases). The germline V gene has CDR1 SEHNR and CDR2 FQNEAQ (reference sequence). V was cut by 5 bases and J by 6 bases, with 11 bases left in between. This CDR3 contains 13 residues.

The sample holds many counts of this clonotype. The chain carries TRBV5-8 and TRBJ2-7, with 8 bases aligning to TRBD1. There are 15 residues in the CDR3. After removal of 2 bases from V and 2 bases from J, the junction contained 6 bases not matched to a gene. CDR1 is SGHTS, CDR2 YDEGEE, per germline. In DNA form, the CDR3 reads TGTGCCAGCAGCTTACGGTCCAGGGGGCCCTACGAGCAGTACTTC. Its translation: CASSLRSRGPYEQYF.

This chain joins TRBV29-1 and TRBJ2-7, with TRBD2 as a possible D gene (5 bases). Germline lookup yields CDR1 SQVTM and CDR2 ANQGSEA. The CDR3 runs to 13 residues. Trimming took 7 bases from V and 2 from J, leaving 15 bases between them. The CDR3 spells CSARLSGPYEQYF. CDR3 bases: TGCAGCGCTAGACTCAGCGGCCCCTACGAGCAGTACTTC.

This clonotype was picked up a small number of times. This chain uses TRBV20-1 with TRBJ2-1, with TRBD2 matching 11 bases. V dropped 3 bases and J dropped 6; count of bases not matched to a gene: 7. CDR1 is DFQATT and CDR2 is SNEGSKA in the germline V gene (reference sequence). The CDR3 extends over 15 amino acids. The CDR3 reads CSARPGTSGRNEQFF. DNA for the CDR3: TGCAGTGCTAGGCCGGGGACTAGCGGCCGCAATGAGCAGTTCTTC.

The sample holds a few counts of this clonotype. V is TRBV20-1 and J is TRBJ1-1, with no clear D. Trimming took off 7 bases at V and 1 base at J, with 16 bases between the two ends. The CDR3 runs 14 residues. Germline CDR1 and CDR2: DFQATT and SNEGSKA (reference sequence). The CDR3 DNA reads TGCAGTGGGGCGCAAGGAGGTCAGAACACTGAAGCTTTCTTT. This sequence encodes CSGAQGGQNTEAFF.

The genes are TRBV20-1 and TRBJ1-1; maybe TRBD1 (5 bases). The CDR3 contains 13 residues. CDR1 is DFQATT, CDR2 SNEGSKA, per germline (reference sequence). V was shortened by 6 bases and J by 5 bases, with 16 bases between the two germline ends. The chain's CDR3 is CSAKAGVGTEAFF. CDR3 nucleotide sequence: TGCAGTGCGAAGGCGGGGGTAGGGACTGAAGCTTTCTTT.

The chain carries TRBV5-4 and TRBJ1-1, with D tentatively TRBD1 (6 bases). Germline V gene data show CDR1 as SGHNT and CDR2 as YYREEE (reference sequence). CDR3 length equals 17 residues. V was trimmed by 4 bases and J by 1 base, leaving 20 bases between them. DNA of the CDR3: TGTGCCAGCAGCCCTTCGACAGGCAGATCAGGGAACACTGAAGCTTTCTTT. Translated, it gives CASSPSTGRSGNTEAFF.

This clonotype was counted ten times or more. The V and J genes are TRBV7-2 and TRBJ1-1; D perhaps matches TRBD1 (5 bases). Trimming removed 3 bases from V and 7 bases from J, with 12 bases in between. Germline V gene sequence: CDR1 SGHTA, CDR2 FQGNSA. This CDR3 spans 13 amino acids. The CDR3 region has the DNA TGTGCCAGCAGCTTTAGGGGTCAGGTTGAAGCTTTCTTT. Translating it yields CASSFRGQVEAFF.

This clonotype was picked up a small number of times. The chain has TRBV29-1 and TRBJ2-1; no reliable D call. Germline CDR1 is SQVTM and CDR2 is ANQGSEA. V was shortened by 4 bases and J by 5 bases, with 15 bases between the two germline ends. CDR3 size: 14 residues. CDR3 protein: CSVVPPLNNNEQFF. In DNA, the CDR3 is TGCAGCGTTGTTCCACCTTTGAACAACAATGAGCAGTTCTTC.

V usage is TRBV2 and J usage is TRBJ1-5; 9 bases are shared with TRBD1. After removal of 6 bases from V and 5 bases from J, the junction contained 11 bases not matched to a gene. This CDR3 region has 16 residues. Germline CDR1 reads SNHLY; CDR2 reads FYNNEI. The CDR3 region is CASSRARQGGDQPQHF. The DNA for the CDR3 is TGTGCCAGCAGCCGTGCCCGACAGGGGGGGGATCAGCCCCAGCATTTT.

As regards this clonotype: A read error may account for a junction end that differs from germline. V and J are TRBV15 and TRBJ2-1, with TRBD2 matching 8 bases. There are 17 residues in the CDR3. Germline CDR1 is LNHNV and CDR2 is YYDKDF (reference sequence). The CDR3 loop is CTTSTPREGRPYNEQFF. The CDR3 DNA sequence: TGTACCACCAGCACCCCTCGGGAGGGGCGACCTTACAATGAGCAGTTCTTC.

CDR3 amino acids: CASSRPLAGGRSYNEQFF. In DNA, the CDR3 is TGTGCCAGCAGTCGACCCCTAGCGGGGGGGCGCTCCTACAATGAGCAGTTCTTC. The chain couples TRBV5-5 to TRBJ2-1, with 12 bases identical to TRBD2. There are 18 residues in the CDR3. Unmatched junction bases numbered 9, after V lost 5 bases and J lost 0 bases. Germline CDR1 SGHKS, CDR2 YYEKEE (reference sequence).

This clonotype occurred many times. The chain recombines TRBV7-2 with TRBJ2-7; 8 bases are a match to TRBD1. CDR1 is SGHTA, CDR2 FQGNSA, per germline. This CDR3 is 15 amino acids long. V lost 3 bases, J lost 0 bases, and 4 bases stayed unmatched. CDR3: CASSLGQAGSYEQYF. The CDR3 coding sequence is TGTGCCAGCAGCTTGGGACAGGCCGGCTCCTACGAGCAGTACTTC.